The sample holds a few counts of the clone carrying this TCR beta chain. Its antigen remains unknown. CDR3 length: 8 amino acids. The germline CDR1 and CDR2 sequences are DFQATT and SNEGSKA (reference sequence). V was cut by 4 bases and J by 11 bases, with 5 bases left in between. The data were taken from a study of molecular identifiers for immune sequencing clone quantification. Libraries of bulk TCR were made by previously described methods (with listed TCR primers). TCRdb called the PCR reads again in MiXCR, with one record for every CDR3 protein. The profile shows approximately 550,000 distinct CDR3 sequences, 20% to 25% of them singletons. Regarding the study as a whole: Highly expanded clone sizes could be underestimated through barcode sharing by identical TCR molecules.

Sequencing input: naive CD8+ T cells from blood, with Jurkat cell RNA spiked in. Subset defined: FACS-sorted CD8+CD4-CCR7+CD45RA+ naive T cells. This TCR was sampled from a human donor in good health. Some libraries in this study had Jurkat cell RNA spiked in. The chain employs TRBV20-1 and TRBJ1-1, with D uncertain. The CDR3 reads CSATGAFF. The CDR3, as DNA: TGCAGTGCTACTGGGGCTTTCTTT.